This is a list of T cell receptor beta chains from one sample in a study of blood T cell repertoires in COVID-19. Measured with immunoSEQ multiplex PCR; TCRdb has only the in-frame clones, and not every one. The sample has about 190,000 clones; less than 85% are singletons. The sequencing input was peripheral blood. These receptors came from a man aged 45-60 years who had recovered from COVID-19. The CDR3 runs from the conserved cysteine through the conserved F or W. D genes are given only for firm matches. Rows give clone size only sometimes, using once, few, many, or a class for an expanded clone.

D gene,V gene,J gene,clone size,CDR3 protein,CDR3 DNA
.,TRBV7-9,TRBJ2-3,.,CASSLTRLSTDTQYF,TGTGCCAGCAGTCTAACAAGACTGAGCACAGATACGCAGTATTTT
TRBD1,TRBV5-1,TRBJ2-2,.,CASSWTGTGDTGELFF,TGCGCCAGCAGCTGGACCGGGACAGGGGACACCGGGGAGCTGTTTTTT
.,TRBV6-6,TRBJ1-1,.,CASREDVGSEAFF,TGTGCCAGCAGGGAGGACGTAGGCTCTGAAGCTTTCTTT
.,TRBV20-1,TRBJ2-1,few,CSAVPKTQQFF,TGCAGTGCTGTACCTAAAACCCAGCAGTTCTTC
.,TRBV11-1,TRBJ1-2,.,CASSPSGRYGYTF,TGTGCCAGCAGCCCTAGCGGACGCTATGGCTACACCTTC
TRBD1,TRBV25-1,TRBJ2-7,.,CASSDPIRGQGVQYF,TGTGCCAGCAGTGACCCGATCCGGGGACAGGGAGTCCAGTACTTC
TRBD2,TRBV5-1,TRBJ2-7,.,CASSLAGGNYEQYF,TGCGCCAGCAGCTTAGCGGGAGGGAACTACGAGCAGTACTTC
.,TRBV29-1,TRBJ2-3,.,CSVEGVGGVLTQYF,TGCAGCGTTGAAGGAGTAGGAGGGGTCCTTACGCAGTATTTT
TRBD2,TRBV5-1,TRBJ2-5,.,CASSPSRGLAGVPGQETQYF,TGCGCCAGCAGCCCATCCCGTGGCCTAGCGGGAGTACCGGGACAAGAGACCCAGTACTTC
TRBD2,TRBV9,TRBJ2-4,once,CASSVGLAEYGDIQYF,TGTGCCAGCAGCGTAGGGCTAGCGGAATATGGGGACATTCAGTACTTC
.,TRBV29-1,TRBJ2-7,.,CSVREFNDEQYF,TGCAGCGTCCGAGAATTTAACGACGAGCAGTACTTC
.,TRBV30,TRBJ1-2,.,CAWRTKPKGPGGYTF,TGTGCCTGGAGGACAAAACCCAAGGGGCCAGGTGGCTACACCTTC
TRBD2,TRBV19,TRBJ2-2,.,CASSISDLAGDIGELFF,TGTGCCAGTAGTATTTCGGATCTAGCGGGAGATATCGGGGAGCTGTTTTTT
.,TRBV9,TRBJ2-5,.,CASSVGNTQETQYF,TGTGCCAGCAGCGTAGGAAATACTCAAGAGACCCAGTACTTC
.,TRBV7-3,TRBJ2-2,.,CASSPPGNWELFF,TGTGCCAGCAGCCCACCAGGGAATTGGGAGCTGTTTTTT
TRBD1,TRBV28,TRBJ2-7,once,CASSPWTGQFYEQYF,TGTGCCAGCAGTCCTTGGACGGGACAGTTCTACGAGCAGTACTTC
TRBD1,TRBV5-1,TRBJ1-6,.,CASSQDWDRARGPLHF,TGCGCCAGCAGCCAGGATTGGGACAGGGCCCGGGGACCCCTCCACTTT
TRBD2,TRBV27,TRBJ2-5,.,CASSGSPGLVQETQYF,TGTGCCAGCAGTGGTTCCCCGGGACTAGTCCAAGAGACCCAGTACTTC
TRBD2,TRBV11-2,TRBJ2-3,.,CASGLNGRATDTQYF,TGTGCCAGCGGACTTAACGGGAGGGCCACGGATACGCAGTATTTT
.,TRBV30,TRBJ1-5,.,CAWRGGPGYYSNQPQHF,TGTGCCTGGAGAGGGGGACCCGGCTACTATAGCAATCAGCCCCAGCATTTT
.,TRBV5-1,TRBJ2-7,.,CASSLMLGQNEQYF,TGCGCCAGCAGCTTGATGCTAGGTCAGAACGAGCAGTACTTC
.,TRBV12-3/TRBV12-4,TRBJ1-6,.,CASSTGQSPLHF,TGTGCCAGCAGTACAGGGCAGTCACCCCTCCACTTT
TRBD2,TRBV7-2,TRBJ2-3,.,CASSSPGLAGLKGDTQYF,TGTGCCAGCAGCTCCCCGGGACTAGCGGGACTAAAAGGGGATACGCAGTATTTT
TRBD2,TRBV5-1,TRBJ2-1,.,CASSQGLAGDRNEQFF,TGCGCCAGCAGCCAAGGACTAGCGGGAGATAGGAATGAGCAGTTCTTC
TRBD1,TRBV6-5,TRBJ1-1,few,CAIKQGLNTEAFF,TGTGCCATCAAACAGGGGTTGAACACTGAAGCTTTCTTT
.,TRBV7-9,TRBJ1-2,once,CASSLGRVSVYGYTF,TGTGCCAGCAGCCTTGGGAGAGTATCAGTTTATGGCTACACCTTC
.,TRBV2,TRBJ2-2,once,CASLREANTGELFF,TGTGCCAGCTTGAGGGAAGCGAACACCGGGGAGCTGTTTTTT
TRBD2,TRBV29-1,TRBJ2-5,.,CSVSGTSGGVGETQYF,TGCAGCGTATCCGGGACTAGCGGGGGGGTAGGGGAGACCCAGTACTTC
.,TRBV27,TRBJ2-7,.,CASSFLDRISYEQYF,TGTGCCAGCAGTTTTCTCGACAGGATCTCCTACGAGCAGTACTTC
.,TRBV6-1,TRBJ1-2,.,CASSEVGTSLFGYTF,TGTGCCAGCAGTGAAGTTGGGACATCACTCTTTGGCTACACCTTC
TRBD1,TRBV18,TRBJ1-4,.,CASSRETGQPNEKLFF,TGTGCCAGCTCACGAGAGACAGGGCAACCTAATGAAAAACTGTTTTTT
.,TRBV19,TRBJ2-3,.,CASSSGGGVNTQYF,TGTGCCAGTAGTAGTGGTGGGGGCGTGAATACGCAGTATTTT
TRBD1,TRBV18,TRBJ2-2,.,CASSPQQGANTGELFF,TGTGCCAGCTCACCACAGCAGGGGGCTAACACCGGGGAGCTGTTTTTT
TRBD1,TRBV18,TRBJ2-3,.,CASSPVTGSTDTQYF,TGTGCCAGCTCACCAGTGACAGGGAGCACAGATACGCAGTATTTT
TRBD1,TRBV3-1/TRBV3-2,TRBJ1-1,.,CASSPRAGGNTEAFF,TGTGCCAGCAGCCCCCGCGCAGGGGGGAACACTGAAGCTTTCTTT
.,TRBV12-3/TRBV12-4,TRBJ1-1,.,CASSRTVTTEAFF,TGTGCCAGCAGCCGGACAGTTACCACTGAAGCTTTCTTT
TRBD1,TRBV30,TRBJ2-7,.,CAWSKRPGQGYEQYF,TGTGCCTGGAGTAAACGTCCGGGACAGGGTTACGAGCAGTACTTC
TRBD1,TRBV5-6,TRBJ1-1,.,CASSHGTGFFTFF,TGTGCCAGCAGCCACGGGACAGGATTCTTTACTTTCTTT
.,TRBV6-4,TRBJ2-7,.,CASSDLAHLYEQYF,TGTGCCAGCAGTGATTTGGCACACCTCTACGAGCAGTACTTC
TRBD1,TRBV3-1/TRBV3-2,TRBJ1-2,few,CASSQVQGVGGYTF,TGTGCCAGCAGCCAAGTACAGGGGGTTGGTGGCTACACCTTC
TRBD2,TRBV2,TRBJ2-1,.,CASSLSNPGLAGDKEFF,TGTGCCAGCAGCCTATCGAATCCCGGACTAGCGGGAGATAAGGAGTTCTTC
TRBD1,TRBV7-8,TRBJ1-5,.,CASSIGTGHSNQPQHF,TGTGCCAGCAGCATTGGGACAGGACATAGCAATCAGCCCCAGCATTTT
.,TRBV6-2/TRBV6-3,TRBJ1-1,.,CASSYSSSGTRREAFF,TGTGCCAGCAGTTACTCGAGTAGCGGGACACGGAGGGAAGCTTTCTTT
TRBD1,TRBV11-2,TRBJ1-1,.,CASSFQGVSTEAFF,TGTGCCAGCAGCTTCCAGGGGGTTTCGACTGAAGCTTTCTTT
TRBD1,TRBV5-4,TRBJ2-7,few,CASSYGTGQIEQYF,TGTGCCAGCAGCTACGGGACAGGGCAGATCGAGCAGTACTTC
TRBD1,TRBV18,TRBJ2-3,.,CASSQQGAVTDTQYF,TGTGCCAGCTCACAACAGGGGGCGGTCACAGATACGCAGTATTTT
TRBD2,TRBV29-1,TRBJ2-3,.,CSVEERGGGTDTQYF,TGCAGCGTTGAAGAGCGGGGGGGTGGAACAGATACGCAGTATTTT
TRBD2,TRBV5-5,TRBJ2-1,.,CASSLGTSGSSYNEQFF,TGTGCCAGCAGCTTGGGGACTAGCGGGAGCTCCTACAATGAGCAGTTCTTC
TRBD2,TRBV5-1,TRBJ2-3,.,CASSLVAGVSTDTQYF,TGCGCCAGCAGCTTGGTAGCGGGAGTGTCAACAGATACGCAGTATTTT
TRBD1,TRBV14,TRBJ1-5,.,CASSQEPWTGRAGQPQHF,TGTGCCAGCAGCCAAGAACCGTGGACAGGGCGGGCGGGTCAGCCCCAGCATTTT
TRBD2,TRBV30,TRBJ2-2,few,CASRLAGRLAGELFF,TGTGCCTCGAGATTAGCGGGACGACTTGCCGGGGAGCTGTTTTTT
.,TRBV5-4,TRBJ1-1,few,CASSRQSRVSTEAFF,TGTGCCAGCAGCCGACAGAGTCGAGTCTCCACTGAAGCTTTCTTT
.,TRBV6-2/TRBV6-3,TRBJ2-1,.,CASSYEDSYNEQFF,TGTGCCAGCAGTTACGAGGACTCCTACAATGAGCAGTTCTTC
.,TRBV3-1/TRBV3-2,TRBJ2-1,.,CASSRPTGGYNEQFF,TGTGCCAGCAGCCGGCCGACTGGGGGGTACAATGAGCAGTTCTTC
.,TRBV30,TRBJ2-6,.,CAWSPDYTDIAGANVLTF,TGTGCCTGGAGTCCTGATTACACCGATATTGCTGGGGCCAACGTCCTGACTTTC
.,TRBV30,TRBJ2-1,.,CAWSVGRVNEQFF,TGTGCCTGGAGTGTAGGCAGGGTGAATGAGCAGTTCTTC
TRBD1,TRBV7-9,TRBJ1-5,.,CASSTSTGDGNQPQHF,TGTGCCAGCAGCACCTCGACAGGGGACGGTAATCAGCCCCAGCATTTT
.,TRBV4-1,TRBJ1-1,.,CASSQGGGASMNTEAFF,TGCGCCAGCAGCCAAGGAGGGGGAGCCTCCATGAACACTGAAGCTTTCTTT
TRBD1,TRBV29-1,TRBJ1-1,.,CSHTKTGTNLAFF,TGCAGCCACACAAAGACAGGGACCAACCTAGCTTTCTTT
.,TRBV3-1/TRBV3-2,TRBJ1-2,.,CASSPGHGYTF,TGTGCCAGCAGCCCAGGGCATGGCTACACCTTC